The 2 T cell receptor beta chains below were found in one sample sequenced in a study of OX40 agonist ivuxolimab in advanced cancers. TCRdb keeps only in-frame clones here, not all; method: immunoSEQ multiplex PCR. The data show about 98,000 clones, roughly 85% seen once. This specimen consisted of CD4+ or CD8+ T cells sorted from blood, obtained in a trial of the OX40 agonist ivuxolimab. These receptors were obtained from an adult with an advanced solid tumor such as melanoma, head and neck, liver or kidney cancer.

The sample holds one count of this clone. The chain links TRBV5-1 to TRBJ2-7, with 8 bases that match TRBD2. V was clipped by 4 bases and J by 2 bases; unmatched bases: 14. Looked up from germline, CDR1 is SGHRS and CDR2 is YFSETQ. The CDR3 sequence is 17 residues long. The CDR3 DNA reads as TGCGCCAGCAGCCCGGGACTAGTGGGGGGTCCTCCCTACGAGCAGTACTTC. Its protein product is CASSPGLVGGPPYEQYF.

The rearrangement joins TRBV6-1 to TRBJ1-2; D is ambiguous. Germline V CDR1 and CDR2: MNHNS, SASEGT. The V end was cut by 8 bases, the J end by 8 bases, with 15 bases between. The CDR3 consists of 12 residues. The CDR3 is CASRNPGWGYTF. CDR3 sequence (DNA): TGTGCCAGCCGCAACCCCGGCTGGGGCTACACCTTC.